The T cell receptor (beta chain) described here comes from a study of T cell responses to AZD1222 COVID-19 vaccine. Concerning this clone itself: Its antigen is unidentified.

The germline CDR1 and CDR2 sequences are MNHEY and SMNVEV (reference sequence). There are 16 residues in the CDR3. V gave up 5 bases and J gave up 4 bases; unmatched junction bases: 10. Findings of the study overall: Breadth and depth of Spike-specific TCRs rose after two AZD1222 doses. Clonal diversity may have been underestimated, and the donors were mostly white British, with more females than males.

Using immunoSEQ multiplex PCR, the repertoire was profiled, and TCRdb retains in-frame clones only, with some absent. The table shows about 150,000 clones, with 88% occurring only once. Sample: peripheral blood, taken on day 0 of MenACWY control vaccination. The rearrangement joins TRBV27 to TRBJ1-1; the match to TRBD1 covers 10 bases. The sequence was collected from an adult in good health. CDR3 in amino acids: CASSLLKGQGLTEAFF. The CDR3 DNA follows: TGTGCCAGCAGTCTCTTGAAGGGACAGGGGCTCACTGAAGCTTTCTTT.